The present TCR beta chain was sequenced within a study of T cells in Graves' hyperthyroidism and ophthalmopathy (dated by TCRdb to between 2019 and 2020). At the level of the whole study: Peripheral blood samples were taken at the time of initial diagnosis, prior to any treatment. After blood sampling, hyperthyroidism patients were treated with methimazole at a starting dose of 30 mg daily, and ophthalmopathy patients were treated with high-dose intravenous methylprednisolone. A discovery cohort of about 96 patients, roughly 45 with Graves' ophthalmopathy and about 60 with stable Graves' hyperthyroidism, was used to find distinguishing TCR V-J signatures. Prospective prediction of ophthalmopathy was tested in an independent validation cohort consisting of some 20 hyperthyroidism patients and more than 15 patients who later progressed to ophthalmopathy. The roughly 100 discovery patients were divided at random into training and test sets in a 7:3 ratio. The study also compared thyroid tissue and blood T-cell repertoires from five or six Graves' hyperthyroidism patients. The paper reports TCR Vbeta CDR3 sequencing of fewer than 150 peripheral blood samples: around 41 ophthalmopathy, under 85 hyperthyroidism and around 17 progressor patients. Summary of the overall study and its limitations: Ophthalmopathy was separated from stable hyperthyroidism by a 13 V-J signature model, with around 90% sensitivity and 81% to 82% specificity obtained in cross-validation and 80%/75% obtained in testing. Most expanded thyroid clonotypes (frequency above 0.001) were also found in blood, which suggests that blood repertoires may mirror thyroid immune responses. No statistical method was used to set the sample size in advance, and investigators knew the group allocation. In validation, the model predicted progression to ophthalmopathy with around 71% sensitivity and less than 80% specificity, a median of around 6.6 months before onset.

Relative to germline, V is missing 5 bases and J is missing 3 bases, with 8 bases of the junction outside any gene match. From the cysteine up to the phenylalanine, the CDR3 has a length of 15 residues. This entry keeps only the CDR3 DNA: 45 bases, framed from base 1. CDR1 and CDR2 were assigned from the germline V gene as SNHLY and FYNNEI. This clonotype has a count of ten or more. Its antigen is currently not known. Per-nucleotide qualities are absent, and no much larger clonotype sits a single base away. Stable Graves' hyperthyroidism was defined as no progression to ophthalmopathy during 18 months of follow-up. The hyperthyroidism patients were between 18 and 65 years old and newly diagnosed, with a disease duration of less than 2 months. Exclusion was applied to patients with uncontrolled infections, other autoimmune diseases, pregnancy or lactation. Clinical symptoms, serum thyroxine and TRAb, thyroid ultrasound, and orbital computed tomography formed the basis for the diagnoses. PBMCs were separated from roughly 9.6 ml of fresh peripheral blood using Ficoll-Paque density gradient centrifugation. Total RNA was extracted using Trizol reagent, and RNA quality was assessed on an Agilent 2100 Bioanalyzer.

The TCR beta CDR3 regions were amplified from the RNA transcripts. For the first round of RT-PCR on the TCR CDR3, the HTBI primer set was used together with the Qiagen OneStep RT-PCR kit. Libraries were constructed in a second round of multiplex PCR, after which size selection and purification were performed. Libraries were sequenced paired-end with 100 bp reads on an Illumina HiSeq2000. The source study handled its data this way. SOAPnuke was used to process the raw data, throwing out any read that contained adapters or uncalled bases, had a mean Phred below 15, or lacked an exact constant-primer or identifier match. COPE v1.2.5 was used to merge the high-quality paired reads, and each unique nucleotide sequence was defined as a clonotype. MiTCR v1.1 was used to align clonotypes to the IMGT TRBV, TRBD and TRBJ reference segments. Only V-J combinations with frequency above 0.0001, covering roughly 99% of repertoires, were analysed. The TCS score was defined as F50 (clonal expansion) divided by E x V (chaos), with BLOSUM62-based TCRdist calculated between CDR3 peptides within each V-J. Welch's t-statistics and random forest reduced fewer than 600 V-J features to 10 to 15, which were used in a naive Bayes classifier (R e1071). Through fastp at Q25 and MiXCR, TCRdb rebuilt clones from the public reads, retaining in-frame beta chains. Each entry merges the rows of one CDR3 protein and shows their most common DNA and genes. These V and J calls rely on TCRdb rather than the paper's analysis. The sample table lists some 500,000 distinct CDR3 sequences, approximately 15% of them with a count of one. Of the sample, 15% to 20% falls within the top ten clones.

The sequence joins TRBV2 to TRBJ2-3, with 7 bases matching TRBD1. The TCR originated in a woman aged 18-30 years with Graves' hyperthyroidism. Sequencing was done on a sample of blood. This receptor carries the CDR3 CASSSTGELTDTQYF. The DNA sequence is given as TGTGCCAGCAGTAGCACAGGGGAACTTACAGATACGCAGTATTTT.